Here is one T cell receptor (beta chain) with its context. V shed 6 bases, J shed 4 bases, and the junction held 2 bases outside the gene matches. The CDR3 is 12 amino acids. Germline values: CDR1 MNHEY, CDR2 SVGAGI. The data originate from a study of control samples from healthy donors and cancer patients. Generated by immunoSEQ multiplex PCR, the TCRdb table keeps only in-frame clones and is missing some. The sample contains about 82,000 clones, around 87% of which appear only once. The TCR sequence derives from a man aged 50-59 years in good health. The chain uses TRBV6-5 and TRBJ1-2; 7 bases align to TRBD1. The sample was blood. The CDR3 sequence: CASRTGTYGYTF. DNA for the CDR3: TGTGCCAGCAGGACAGGGACCTATGGCTACACCTTC.